The source of this T cell receptor beta chain is a study of T cells after posttransplantation cyclophosphamide. This clone was recorded at least ten times. The antigen is undetermined. One end of the junction is discordant with germline, which a read error may explain. Busulfan-fludarabine conditioning, marrow transplant, and cyclophosphamide on days +3 and +4 were administered. Study-wide results and limits: Blood and skin or GI T cell repertoires showed limited TRB overlap. Donor CD8+ memory clones often dominated recipient blood repertoires at later times. Recipient CMV seropositivity and CMV reactivation strongly tracked TRB clonality.

Profiling relied on immunoSEQ multiplex PCR, and the TCRdb table lists in-frame clones only, not all of them. The sample lists roughly 3,200 clones, none appearing once, the ten largest making up 10% to 15%. The CDR3 totals 16 residues. Germline V CDR1 and CDR2: MNHEY, SVGEGT. This chain uses TRBV6-2 or TRBV6-3 with TRBJ2-7; 8 bases map to TRBD1. Material: PBMCs, obtained after allogeneic stem cell transplant with posttransplant cyclophosphamide. The source of this sequence is a female patient aged 60 or older who received an allogeneic stem cell transplant from a related donor and was CMV-positive. The graft donor may have given rise to some T cells. The CDR3 loop is CASSYSSWTGLYEQYF. The CDR3 nucleotides read TGTGCCAGCAGCTACTCCTCTTGGACAGGGCTCTACGAGCAGTACTTC.